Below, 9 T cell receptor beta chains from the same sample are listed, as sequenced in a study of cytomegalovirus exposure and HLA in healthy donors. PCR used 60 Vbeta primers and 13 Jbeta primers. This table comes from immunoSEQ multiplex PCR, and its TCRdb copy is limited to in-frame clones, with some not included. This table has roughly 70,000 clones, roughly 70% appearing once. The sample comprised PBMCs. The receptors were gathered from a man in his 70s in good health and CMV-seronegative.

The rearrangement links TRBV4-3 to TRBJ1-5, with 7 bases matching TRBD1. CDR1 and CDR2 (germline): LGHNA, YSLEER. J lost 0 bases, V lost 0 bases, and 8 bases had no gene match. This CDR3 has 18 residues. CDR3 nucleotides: TGCGCCAGCAGCCAAGATTGGGCCAGGGGGTATAGCAATCAGCCCCAGCATTTT. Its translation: CASSQDWARGYSNQPQHF.

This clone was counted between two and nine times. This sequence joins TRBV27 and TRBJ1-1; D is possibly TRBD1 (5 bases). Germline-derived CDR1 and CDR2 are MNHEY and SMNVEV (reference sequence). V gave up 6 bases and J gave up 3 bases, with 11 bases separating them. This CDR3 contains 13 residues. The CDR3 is CASSSVRDTEAFF. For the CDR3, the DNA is TGTGCCAGCAGCTCGGTCAGGGACACTGAAGCTTTCTTT.

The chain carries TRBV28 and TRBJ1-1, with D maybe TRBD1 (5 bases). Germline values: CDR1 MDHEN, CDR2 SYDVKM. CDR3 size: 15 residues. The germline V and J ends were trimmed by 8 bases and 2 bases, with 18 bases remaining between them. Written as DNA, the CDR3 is TGTGCCAGCCCGGGGGGGACGGGGGGAAACACTGAAGCTTTCTTT. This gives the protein CASPGGTGGNTEAFF.

The CDR3 coding sequence is TGTGCCAGCAGTTCGGACAGATTGAACACTGAAGCTTTCTTT. It translates to CASSSDRLNTEAFF. The chain is built from TRBV6-5 and TRBJ1-1; a weak D match, TRBD1 (6 bases). This CDR3 has 14 residues. V was shortened by 4 bases and J by 0 bases, with 9 bases between the two germline ends. The germline gives CDR1 MNHEY, CDR2 SVGAGI.

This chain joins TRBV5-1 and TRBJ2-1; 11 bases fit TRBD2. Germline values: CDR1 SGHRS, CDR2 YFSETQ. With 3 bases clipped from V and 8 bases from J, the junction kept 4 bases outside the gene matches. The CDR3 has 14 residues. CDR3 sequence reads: CASSSGTSGYEQFF. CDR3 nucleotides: TGCGCCAGCAGCTCCGGGACTAGCGGCTATGAGCAGTTCTTC.

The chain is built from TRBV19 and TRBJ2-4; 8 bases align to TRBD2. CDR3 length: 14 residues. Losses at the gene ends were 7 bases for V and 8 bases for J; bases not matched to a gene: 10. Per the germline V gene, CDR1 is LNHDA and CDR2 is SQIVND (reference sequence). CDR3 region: CASTERGYGDIQYF. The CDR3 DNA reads TGTGCCAGTACCGAGCGGGGGTACGGGGACATTCAGTACTTC.

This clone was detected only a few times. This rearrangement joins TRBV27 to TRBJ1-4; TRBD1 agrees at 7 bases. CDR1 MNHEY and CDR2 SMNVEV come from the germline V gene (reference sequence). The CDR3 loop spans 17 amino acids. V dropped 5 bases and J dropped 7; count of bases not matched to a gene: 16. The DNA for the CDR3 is TGTGCCAGCAGTCCCCTACCGCTACAGGGGACGGGTGAAAAACTGTTTTTT. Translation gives CASSPLPLQGTGEKLFF.

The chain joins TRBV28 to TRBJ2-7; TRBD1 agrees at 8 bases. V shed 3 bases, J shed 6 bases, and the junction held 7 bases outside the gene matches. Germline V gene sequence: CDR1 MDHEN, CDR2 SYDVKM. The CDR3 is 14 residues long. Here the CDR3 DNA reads TGTGCCAGCAGTTTTAGTGGGACAGGAGGCGAGCAGTACTTC. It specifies CASSFSGTGGEQYF.

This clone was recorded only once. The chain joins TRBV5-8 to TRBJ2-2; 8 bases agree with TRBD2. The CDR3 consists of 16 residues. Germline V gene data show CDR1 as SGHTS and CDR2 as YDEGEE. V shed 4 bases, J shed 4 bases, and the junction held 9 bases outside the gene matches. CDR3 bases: TGTGCCAGCAGCCCCCGCGGGGGGACAATCACCGGGGAGCTGTTTTTT. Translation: CASSPRGGTITGELFF.